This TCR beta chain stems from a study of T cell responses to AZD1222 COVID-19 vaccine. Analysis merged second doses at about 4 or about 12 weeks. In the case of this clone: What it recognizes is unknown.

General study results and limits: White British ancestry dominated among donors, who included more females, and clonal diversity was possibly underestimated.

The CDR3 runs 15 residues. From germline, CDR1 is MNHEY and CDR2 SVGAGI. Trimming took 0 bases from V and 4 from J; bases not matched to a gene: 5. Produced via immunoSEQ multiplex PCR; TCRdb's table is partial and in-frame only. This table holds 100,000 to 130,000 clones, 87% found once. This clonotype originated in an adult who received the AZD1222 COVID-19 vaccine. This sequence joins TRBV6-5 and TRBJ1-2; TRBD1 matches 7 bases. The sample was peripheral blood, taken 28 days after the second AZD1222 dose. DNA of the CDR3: TGTGCCAGCAGTTACTCTTACCGGGACAGCTATGGCTACACCTTC. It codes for CASSYSYRDSYGYTF.